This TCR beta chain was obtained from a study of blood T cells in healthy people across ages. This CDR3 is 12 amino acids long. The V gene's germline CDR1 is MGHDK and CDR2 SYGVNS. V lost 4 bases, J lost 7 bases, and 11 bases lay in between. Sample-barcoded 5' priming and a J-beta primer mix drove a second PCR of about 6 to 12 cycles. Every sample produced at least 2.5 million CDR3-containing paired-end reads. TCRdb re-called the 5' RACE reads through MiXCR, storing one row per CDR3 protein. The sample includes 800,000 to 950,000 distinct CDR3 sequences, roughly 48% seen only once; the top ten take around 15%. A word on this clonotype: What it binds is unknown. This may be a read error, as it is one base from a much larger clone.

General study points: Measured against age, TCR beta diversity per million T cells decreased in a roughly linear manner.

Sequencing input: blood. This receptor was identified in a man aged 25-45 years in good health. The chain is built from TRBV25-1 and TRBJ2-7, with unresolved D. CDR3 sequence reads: CASSAAYNEQYF. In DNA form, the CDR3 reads TGTGCCAGCAGTGCCGCATACAATGAGCAGTACTTC.